The rows below give T cell receptor beta chains drawn from one sample of a study of brain metastases from non-small cell lung cancer. Sequenced by immunoSEQ multiplex PCR; TCRdb stores in-frame clones only, minus some. The table records 15,000 or so clones, about 83% of them present only once. The sample consisted of primary lung tumor tissue. The receptors originated from a donor aged 40 or over with non-small cell lung cancer. Each CDR3 is given with its conserved first and last residue. Fields, in order: V gene, J gene, CDR3 protein.

V gene: TRBV14
J gene: TRBJ1-1
CDR3 protein: CASSKASGNTEAFF

V gene: TRBV12-3/TRBV12-4
J gene: TRBJ1-2
CDR3 protein: CASQRGGDYGYTF

V gene: TRBV24-1
J gene: TRBJ2-1
CDR3 protein: CATSDFLAGYNEQFF

V gene: TRBV30
J gene: TRBJ1-4
CDR3 protein: CAWSGVEKLFF

V gene: TRBV3-1/TRBV3-2
J gene: TRBJ2-7
CDR3 protein: CASSQAGEQYF

V gene: TRBV5-4
J gene: TRBJ2-6
CDR3 protein: CASSLDRGAGANVLTF

V gene: TRBV5-5
J gene: TRBJ1-6
CDR3 protein: CASSPWEQYNSPLHF

V gene: TRBV5-1
J gene: TRBJ2-5
CDR3 protein: CASSPWTSEGTQYF

V gene: TRBV10-3
J gene: TRBJ1-2
CDR3 protein: CAISESMRYYGYTF

V gene: TRBV24-1
J gene: TRBJ1-3
CDR3 protein: CATSEGGWSGNTIYF

V gene: TRBV12-3/TRBV12-4
J gene: TRBJ1-6
CDR3 protein: CASSLGRISPLHF

V gene: TRBV18
J gene: TRBJ1-5
CDR3 protein: CASSPGGNQPQHF

V gene: TRBV5-1
J gene: TRBJ2-1
CDR3 protein: CASSLSGGYHNEQFF

V gene: TRBV27
J gene: TRBJ2-2
CDR3 protein: CASSFGGGANWTGELFF

V gene: TRBV7-2
J gene: TRBJ2-7
CDR3 protein: CASSSTPGGHEQYF